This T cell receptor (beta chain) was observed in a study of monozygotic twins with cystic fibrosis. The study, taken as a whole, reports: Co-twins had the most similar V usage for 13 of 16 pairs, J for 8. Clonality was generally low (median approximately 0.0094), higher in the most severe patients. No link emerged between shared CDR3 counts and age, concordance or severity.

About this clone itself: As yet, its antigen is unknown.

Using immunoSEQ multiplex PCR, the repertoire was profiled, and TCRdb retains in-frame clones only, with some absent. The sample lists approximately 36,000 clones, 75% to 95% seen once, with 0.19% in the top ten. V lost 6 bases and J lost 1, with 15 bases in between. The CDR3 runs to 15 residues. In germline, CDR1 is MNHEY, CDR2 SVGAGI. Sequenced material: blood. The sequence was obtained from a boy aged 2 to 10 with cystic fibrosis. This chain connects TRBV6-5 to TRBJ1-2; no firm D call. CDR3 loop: CASRTAALRNYGYTF. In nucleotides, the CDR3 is TGTGCCAGCAGGACGGCGGCCCTACGTAACTATGGCTACACCTTC.